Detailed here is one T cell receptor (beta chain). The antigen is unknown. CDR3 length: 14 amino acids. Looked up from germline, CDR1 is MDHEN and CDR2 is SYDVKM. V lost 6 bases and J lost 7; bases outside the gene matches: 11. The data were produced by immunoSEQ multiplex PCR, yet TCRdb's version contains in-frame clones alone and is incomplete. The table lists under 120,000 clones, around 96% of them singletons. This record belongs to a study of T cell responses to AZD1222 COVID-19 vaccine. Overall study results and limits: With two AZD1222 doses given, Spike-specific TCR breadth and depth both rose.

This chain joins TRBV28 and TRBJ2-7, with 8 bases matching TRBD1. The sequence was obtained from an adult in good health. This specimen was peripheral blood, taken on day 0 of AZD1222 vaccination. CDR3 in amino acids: CASRPWTGNREQYF. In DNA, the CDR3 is TGTGCCAGCAGGCCCTGGACAGGGAACCGGGAGCAGTACTTC.